This record looks at one TCR beta chain sequence and its context. The sample is drawn from a study of control samples from healthy donors and cancer patients. TCRdb keeps only in-frame clones here, not all; method: immunoSEQ multiplex PCR. This table has about 170,000 clones, roughly 91% appearing once. Germline V CDR1 and CDR2: SEHNR, FQNEAQ (reference sequence). Trimming at V came to 2 bases and at J to 2 bases, leaving 6 bases not matched to a gene. CDR3 size: 16 residues. What was sequenced was blood. V gene TRBV7-9 combines with J gene TRBJ1-5; 7 bases fit TRBD1. This sequence originates from a woman between 25 and 40 years old in good health. CDR3 DNA: TGTGCCAGCAGCTTAACCGACAGGGTAGGCAATCAGCCCCAGCATTTT. Translating it yields CASSLTDRVGNQPQHF.